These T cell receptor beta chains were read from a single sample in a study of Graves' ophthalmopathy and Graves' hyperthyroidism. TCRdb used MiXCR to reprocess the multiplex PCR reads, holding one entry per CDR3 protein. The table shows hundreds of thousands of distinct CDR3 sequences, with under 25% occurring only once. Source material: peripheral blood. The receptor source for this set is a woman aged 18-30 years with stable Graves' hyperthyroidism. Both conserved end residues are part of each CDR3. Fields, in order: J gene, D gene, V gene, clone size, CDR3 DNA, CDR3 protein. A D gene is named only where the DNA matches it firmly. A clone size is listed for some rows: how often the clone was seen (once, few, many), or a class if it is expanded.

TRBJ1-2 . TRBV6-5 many TGTGCCAGCAGTTACTCTGGGTCCAGGGGTGGCTACACCTTC CASSYSGSRGGYTF
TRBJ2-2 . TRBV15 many TGTGCCACCAGCAGAGACTACTCCACCGGGGAGCTGTTTTTT CATSRDYSTGELFF
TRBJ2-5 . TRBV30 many TGTGCCTGGAGTGTATGGGGGCAGGTAGAGACCCAGTACTTC CAWSVWGQVETQYF
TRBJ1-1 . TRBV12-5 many TGTGCTAGTGGGCCCCAGGGGGAAGCTTTCTTT CASGPQGEAFF
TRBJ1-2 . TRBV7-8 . TGTGCCAGCAGCTTAGGCGCGGGGGGTTCGTCTAACTATGGCTACACCTTC CASSLGAGGSSNYGYTF
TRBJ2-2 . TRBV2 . TGTGCCAGCAGTGTACACAGGGTACCGAACACCGGGGAGCTGTTTTTT CASSVHRVPNTGELFF
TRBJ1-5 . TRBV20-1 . TGCAGTGCTGAGACGGTCTTGGGTAGTATCAATCAGCCCCAGCATTTT CSAETVLGSINQPQHF
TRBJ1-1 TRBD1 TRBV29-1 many TGCAGCGTTGATGAGGGGGCGAACACTGAAGCTTTCTTT CSVDEGANTEAFF
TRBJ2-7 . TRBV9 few TGTGTCAGCAGCGTCAGATTAGCTAACTACGAGCAGTACTTC CVSSVRLANYEQYF
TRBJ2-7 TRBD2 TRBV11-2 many TGTGCCAGCAGCTTAGGGACTAGCGGGAGCGGCTACGAGCAGTACTTC CASSLGTSGSGYEQYF
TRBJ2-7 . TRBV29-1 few TGCAGCGCCGAGTGGGCCAGCGGCGAGCAGTACTTC CSAEWASGEQYF
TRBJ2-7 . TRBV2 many TGTGCCAGCAGTGAGTACAGGGCCTACGAGCAGTACTTC CASSEYRAYEQYF
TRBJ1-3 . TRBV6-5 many TGTGCCAGCAGTTACACCGGCATATTAAGAAACACCATATATTTT CASSYTGILRNTIYF
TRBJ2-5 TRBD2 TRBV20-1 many TGCAGTGCTAACCCTGGGACTAGCGTTCAAGAGACCCAGTACTTC CSANPGTSVQETQYF
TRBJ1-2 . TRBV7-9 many TGTGCCAGCAGCTCATCCCCCACTGATAACTATGGCTACACCTTC CASSSSPTDNYGYTF
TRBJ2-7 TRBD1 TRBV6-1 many TGTGCCAGCAGCCGGGACAGGGTTGACGAGCAGTACTTC CASSRDRVDEQYF
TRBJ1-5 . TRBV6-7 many TGTGCCAGCAGTTACTCGAGTGTGTCGTGGGGGCATCAGCCCCAGCATTTT CASSYSSVSWGHQPQHF
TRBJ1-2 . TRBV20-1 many TGCAGTGCTAACACCGACTATGGCTACACCTTC CSANTDYGYTF
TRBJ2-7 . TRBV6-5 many TGTGCCAGCACCAAAGCGGATCAACAGGGCTACGAGCAGTACTTC CASTKADQQGYEQYF
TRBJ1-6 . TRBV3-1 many TGTGCCAGCAGCCAAGGCGTCTCACCCCTCCACTTT CASSQGVSPLHF
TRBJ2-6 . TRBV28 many TGTGCCAGCAGTTCCCGGTCAGAATCTGGGGCCAACGTCCTGACTTTC CASSSRSESGANVLTF
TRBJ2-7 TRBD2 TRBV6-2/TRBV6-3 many TGTGCCAGCAGTCGGGGGGACGTGAGGATAGAGCAGTACTTC CASSRGDVRIEQYF
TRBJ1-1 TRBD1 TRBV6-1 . TGTGCCAGCAGTCGGACAGGGGTGAACACTGAAGCTTTCTTT CASSRTGVNTEAFF
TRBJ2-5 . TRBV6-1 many TGTGCCAGTTGGAGTTTCCAAGAGACCCAGTACTTC CASWSFQETQYF
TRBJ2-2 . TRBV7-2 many TGTGCCAGCACCAGATATGCGAACACCGGGGAGCTGTTTTTT CASTRYANTGELFF
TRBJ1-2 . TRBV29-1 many TGCAGCGCCCGGGGACCGGAGGGCTACACCTTC CSARGPEGYTF
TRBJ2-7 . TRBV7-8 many TGTGCCAGCAGCCGGTTCACTAGCTCCTACGAGCAGTACTTC CASSRFTSSYEQYF
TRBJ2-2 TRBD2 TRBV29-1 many TGCAGCCTAGCGGGACGGTCGGGCACCGGGGAGCTGTTTTTT CSLAGRSGTGELFF
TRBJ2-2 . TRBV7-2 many TGTGCCGTCGAGACCGGGGAGCTGTTTTTT CAVETGELFF
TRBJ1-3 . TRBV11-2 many TGTGCCAGCAGCTTAGATACCTCAATCTCTGGAAACACCATATATTTT CASSLDTSISGNTIYF
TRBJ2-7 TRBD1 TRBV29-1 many TGCAGCGTTGGTGTGGACAGGTTTGCCTACGAGCAGTACTTC CSVGVDRFAYEQYF
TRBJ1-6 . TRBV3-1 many TGTGCCAGCAGCCAAGGACAGGATAATTCACCCCTCCACTTT CASSQGQDNSPLHF
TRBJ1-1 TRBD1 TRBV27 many TGTGCCAGCAGTTTGGGAGGGGGCCTCGAAGCTTTCTTT CASSLGGGLEAFF
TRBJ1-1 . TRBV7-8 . TGTGCCAGCAGCCACGAGATGAGCACTGAAGCTTTCTTT CASSHEMSTEAFF
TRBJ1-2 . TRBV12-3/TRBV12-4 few TGTGCCAGCAGTTTTTTAGACTATGGCTACACCTTC CASSFLDYGYTF
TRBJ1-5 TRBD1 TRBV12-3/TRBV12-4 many TGTGCCAGCAGTTCCTATCTCCCTAGGGGGACAGGGGAAAGTCCCCAGCATTTT CASSSYLPRGTGESPQHF
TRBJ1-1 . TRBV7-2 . TGTGCCAGCAGCTTTATAGGGAACACTGATGCTTTCTTT CASSFIGNTDAFF
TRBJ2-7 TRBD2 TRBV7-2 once TGTGCCAGCAGCACTGGACTAGTCCCCCACGAGCAGTACTTC CASSTGLVPHEQYF
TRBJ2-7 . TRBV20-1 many TGCAGTGCTAGAGAGGGGTTGGGCGGGCCTTCCTACGAGCAGTACTTC CSAREGLGGPSYEQYF
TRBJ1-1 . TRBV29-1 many TGCAGCGTTGCTACTTTGGGGAACACTGAAGCTTTCTTT CSVATLGNTEAFF
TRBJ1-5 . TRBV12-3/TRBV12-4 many TGTGCCAGCAGGATCCTGGGGGGCCGAAGTAAAGAGCCCCAGCATTTT CASRILGGRSKEPQHF
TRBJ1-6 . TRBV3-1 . TGTGCCAGCACCGCGCGCAGTAATTCACCCCTCCACTTT CASTARSNSPLHF
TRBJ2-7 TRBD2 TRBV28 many TGTGCCAGCAGTCCCGGGACTAGCTTTTCCTACGAGCAGTACTTC CASSPGTSFSYEQYF
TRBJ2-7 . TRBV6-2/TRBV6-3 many TGTGCCAGCAGTTACTCGCTTCGGACGCCATCTCGTGAGCAGTACTTC CASSYSLRTPSREQYF
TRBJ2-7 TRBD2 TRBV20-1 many TGCAGTGCTAAAGCGGGAGTGCTCTCCTACGAGCAGTACTTC CSAKAGVLSYEQYF
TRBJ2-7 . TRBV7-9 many TGTGCCAGCAGCTCTAACAGGGCCCTCTCCTACGAGCAGTACTTC CASSSNRALSYEQYF
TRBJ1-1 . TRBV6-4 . TGTGCCAGCAGTAACACCGGGACGGGGAACACTGAAGCTTTCTTT CASSNTGTGNTEAFF
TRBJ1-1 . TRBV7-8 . TGTGCCAGCAGCTTAGAGGATGGGCGGATACCTAGTGGAGCTTTCTTT CASSLEDGRIPSGAFF
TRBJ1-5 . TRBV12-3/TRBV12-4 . TGTGCCAGCAGTTTAGAGGGACCCCCAGCCAATCAGCCCCAGCATTTT CASSLEGPPANQPQHF
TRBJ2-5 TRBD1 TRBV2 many TGTGCCAGCAGTGAAGCCCACAGGGGGACCCAGTACTTC CASSEAHRGTQYF
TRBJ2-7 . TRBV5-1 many TGTGCCAGCAGCTTAGGGGCGGGATACGAGCAGTACTTC CASSLGAGYEQYF
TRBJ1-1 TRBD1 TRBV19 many TGTGCCAGTATGTCCCCCCCGGGACAGGGGGCGAGAGGACGCACTGAAGCTTTCTTT CASMSPPGQGARGRTEAFF
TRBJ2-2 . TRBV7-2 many TGTGCCAGCAGAGCGCGGGCAAAGGGCGGGGAGCTGTTTTTT CASRARAKGGELFF
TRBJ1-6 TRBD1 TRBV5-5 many TGTGCCAGCAGCGCCTTCTCCGGGACAGGGAATTCACCCCTCCACTTT CASSAFSGTGNSPLHF